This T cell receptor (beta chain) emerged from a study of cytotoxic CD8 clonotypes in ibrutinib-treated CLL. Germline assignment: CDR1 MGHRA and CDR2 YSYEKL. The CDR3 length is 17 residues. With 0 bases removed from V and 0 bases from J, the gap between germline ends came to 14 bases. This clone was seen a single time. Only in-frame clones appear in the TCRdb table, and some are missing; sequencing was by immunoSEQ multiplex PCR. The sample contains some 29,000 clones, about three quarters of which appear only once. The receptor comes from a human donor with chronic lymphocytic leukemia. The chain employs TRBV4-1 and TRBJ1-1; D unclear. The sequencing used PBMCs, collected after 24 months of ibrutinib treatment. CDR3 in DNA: TGCGCCAGCAGCCAAGATTCCGGCCGGCGGATGAACACTGAAGCTTTCTTT. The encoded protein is CASSQDSGRRMNTEAFF.